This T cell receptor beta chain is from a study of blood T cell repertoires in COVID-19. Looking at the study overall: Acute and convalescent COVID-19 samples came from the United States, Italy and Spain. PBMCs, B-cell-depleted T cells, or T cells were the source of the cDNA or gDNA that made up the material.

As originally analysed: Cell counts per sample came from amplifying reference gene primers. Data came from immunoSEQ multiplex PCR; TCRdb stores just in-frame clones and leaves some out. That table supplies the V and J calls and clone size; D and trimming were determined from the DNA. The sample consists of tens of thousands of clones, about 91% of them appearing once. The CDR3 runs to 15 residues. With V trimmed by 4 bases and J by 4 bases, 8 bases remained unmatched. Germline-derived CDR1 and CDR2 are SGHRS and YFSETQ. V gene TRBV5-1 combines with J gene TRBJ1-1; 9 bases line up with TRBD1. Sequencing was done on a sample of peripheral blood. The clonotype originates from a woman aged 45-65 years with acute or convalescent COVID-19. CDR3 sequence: CASSDGTGKRTEAFF. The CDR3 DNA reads TGCGCCAGCAGCGACGGGACAGGGAAGCGCACTGAAGCTTTCTTT.